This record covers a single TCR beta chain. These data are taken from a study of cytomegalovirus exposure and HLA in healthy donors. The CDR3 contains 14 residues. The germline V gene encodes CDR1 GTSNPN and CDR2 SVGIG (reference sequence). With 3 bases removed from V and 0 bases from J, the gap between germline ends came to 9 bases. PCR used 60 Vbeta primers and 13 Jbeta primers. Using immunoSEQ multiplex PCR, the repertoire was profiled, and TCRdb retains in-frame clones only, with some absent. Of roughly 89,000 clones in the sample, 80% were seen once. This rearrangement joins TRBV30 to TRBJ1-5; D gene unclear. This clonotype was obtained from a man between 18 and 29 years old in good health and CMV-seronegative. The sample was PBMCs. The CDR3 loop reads CAWSPGSSNQPQHF. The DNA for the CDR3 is TGTGCCTGGAGCCCGGGGAGTAGCAATCAGCCCCAGCATTTT.